The clone carrying this T cell receptor (beta chain) was observed a handful of times. One end of the junction does not line up with germline, which may come from a read error. This sample was included in a study of T cells in Graves' hyperthyroidism and ophthalmopathy. What was amplified from RNA transcripts were TCR beta CDR3 regions. First-round RT-PCR targeting the TCR CDR3 was performed with the HTBI primer set. TCRdb redid the calling of the multiplex PCR reads with MiXCR, one entry per CDR3 protein. In the table there are some 500,000 distinct CDR3 sequences, about 24% of which are singletons. The CDR3 is 15 amino acids. Germline values: CDR1 ENHRY, CDR2 SYGVKD.

The chain joins TRBV10-3 to TRBJ2-7, with 7 nucleotides matching TRBD2. The receptor comes from a woman aged 30 to 39 with Graves' ophthalmopathy. Material: blood. The CDR3 protein is CVISDPGGSKYEQYF. The CDR3, as DNA: TGTGTCATCAGTGACCCCGGGGGGAGTAAGTACGAGCAGTACTTC.